This entry lists 22 T cell receptor beta chains sequenced from one sample in a study of blood T cell repertoires in COVID-19 (dated by TCRdb to 2020 to 2022). The library was obtained by the immunoSEQ multiplex PCR assay. TCRdb obtained this table from immuneACCESS and retained in-frame rearrangements with V and J assigned. These tables miss some clones; where compared with another copy, unresolved V genes account for less than half of the shortfall, and the remainder is unexplained. The sample has fewer than 250,000 clones on record, 75% to 90% of them singletons. More than 5.5% of the sample comes from the top ten. What was sequenced was peripheral blood. Receptors originate from a man between 60 and 75 years old who had recovered from COVID-19.

V gene TRBV29-1 combines with J gene TRBJ2-3; D perhaps matches TRBD2 (6 bases). Germline lookup yields CDR1 SQVTM and CDR2 ANQGSEA. The CDR3 has 16 amino acids. The V end was cut by 6 bases, the J end by 2 bases, with 21 bases between. The CDR3 DNA sequence: TGCAGCGTCCAACTCCCGGGGGAACTCTACACAGATACGCAGTATTTT. The encoded protein is CSVQLPGELYTDTQYF.

The V gene is TRBV10-3, the J gene TRBJ2-1; no reliable D call. Looked up from germline, CDR1 is ENHRY and CDR2 is SYGVKD. Trimming pared 6 bases from V and 4 bases from J, leaving 4 bases between. This CDR3 is built from 11 residues. CDR3 nucleotides: TGTGCCATCAGGAGGTACAATGAGCAGTTCTTC. Its protein product is CAIRRYNEQFF.

The V and J genes are TRBV30 and TRBJ2-3; 8 bases fit TRBD2. The germline gives CDR1 GTSNPN, CDR2 SVGIG (reference sequence). J lost 2 bases, V lost 0 bases, and 7 bases had no gene match. CDR3 length: 16 residues. CDR3 DNA: TGTGCCTGGAGTGTAGGATTAGCGGGAATCACAGATACGCAGTATTTT. Translated: CAWSVGLAGITDTQYF.

This rearrangement joins TRBV5-1 to TRBJ1-1; D may be TRBD1 (6 bases). In germline, CDR1 is SGHRS, CDR2 YFSETQ. V lost 2 bases, J lost 1 base, and 9 bases lay in between. The CDR3 covers 14 residues. CDR3 amino acids: CASSFAGANTEAFF. The CDR3 DNA follows: TGCGCCAGCAGCTTCGCAGGGGCGAACACTGAAGCTTTCTTT.

V and J are TRBV5-1 and TRBJ2-7; 11 bases fit TRBD2. Germline values: CDR1 SGHRS, CDR2 YFSETQ. This CDR3 has 15 residues. V was clipped by 0 bases and J by 6 bases; unmatched bases: 5. The CDR3 loop reads CASSLATSGGSEQYF. CDR3 sequence (DNA): TGCGCCAGCAGCTTGGCAACTAGCGGGGGCTCCGAGCAGTACTTC.

This clone appeared a few times. In the same sample, other DNA sequences code for this CDR3. The rearrangement links TRBV5-6 to TRBJ1-2; D remains unclear. Germline V gene data show CDR1 as SGHDT and CDR2 as YYEEEE. V was pared by 0 bases and J by 1 base, with 7 bases between. The CDR3 has 14 amino acids. In nucleotides, the CDR3 is TGTGCCAGCAGCTTGGGCGGATTTAACTATGGCTACACCTTC. Protein sequence: CASSLGGFNYGYTF.

This clone occurred a few times. V is TRBV2 and J is TRBJ2-7; D gene uncertain. CDR3 length equals 12 residues. V was pared by 1 base and J by 4 bases, with 5 bases between. CDR1 and CDR2 (germline): SNHLY, FYNNEI. The CDR3 sequence: CASSEDGYEQYF. CDR3 in DNA: TGTGCCAGCAGTGAAGACGGTTACGAGCAGTACTTC. The whole variable domain, remainder taken from reference TRBV2 and TRBJ2-7, is EPEVTQTPSHQVTQMGQEVILRCVPISNHLYFYWYRQILGQKVEFLVSFYNNEISEKSEIFDDQFSVERPDGSNFTLKIRSTKLEDSAMYFCASSEDGYEQYFGPGTRLTVT.

J is TRBJ1-3 and V is TRBV7-2; TRBD1 agrees at 7 bases. CDR3 length: 13 amino acids. V trimming: 9 bases; J trimming: 2 bases; junction bases outside the gene matches: 4. Looked up from germline, CDR1 is SGHTA and CDR2 is FQGNSA. CDR3 region: CASKQGPGNTIYF. The CDR3 nucleotides read TGTGCCAGTAAACAGGGGCCTGGAAACACCATATATTTT. Based on the CDR3 plus reference TRBV7-2 and TRBJ1-3, the full variable domain is GAGVSQSPSNKVTEKGKDVELRCDPISGHTALYWYRQSLGQGLEFLIYFQGNSAPDKSGLPSDRFSAERTGGSVSTLTIQRTQQEDSAVYLCASKQGPGNTIYFGEGSWLTVV.

The chain recombines TRBV7-8 with TRBJ2-3; TRBD2 matches at 13 bases. Germline-derived CDR1 and CDR2 are SGHVS and FQNEAQ. This CDR3 is 16 amino acids long. Trimming cost V 4 bases and J 9 bases; bases outside gene matches: 10. Here the CDR3 DNA reads TGTGCCAGCAGCTCAGGACTAGCGGGAGCGGGGGGGACGCAGTATTTT. This encodes CASSSGLAGAGGTQYF.

This rearrangement joins TRBV19 to TRBJ1-1; D remains ambiguous. Germline V lookup: CDR1 LNHDA, CDR2 SQIVND (reference sequence). The V end was cut by 6 bases, the J end by 1 base, with 15 bases between. This CDR3 is built from 15 residues. In DNA form, the CDR3 reads TGTGCCAGTAGCCACCGACGGATAGCGAACACTGAAGCTTTCTTT. Its protein is CASSHRRIANTEAFF.

The gene calls are TRBV28 and TRBJ2-3; 14 bases align to TRBD2. Germline CDR1 reads MDHEN; CDR2 reads SYDVKM. The ends lost 4 bases at V and 4 bases at J; junction bases unmatched: 13. This CDR3 has 19 residues. This CDR3 reads CASSSLLQTSGRAADTQYF. CDR3 DNA: TGTGCCAGCAGTTCACTCCTACAGACTAGCGGGAGGGCCGCAGATACGCAGTATTTT.

This clone was counted once. V gene TRBV5-1 combines with J gene TRBJ1-2; 11 bases fit TRBD1. Germline CDR1 reads SGHRS; CDR2 reads YFSETQ. V trimming: 0 bases; J trimming: 4 bases; junction bases outside the gene matches: 2. CDR3 size: 15 residues. CDR3 DNA sequence: TGCGCCAGCAGCTTGGCCGGACAGGGGGCCTATGGCTACACCTTC. It yields the protein CASSLAGQGAYGYTF.

The chain couples TRBV5-4 to TRBJ2-3; possible D gene TRBD1, 7 bases. This CDR3 region has 14 residues. Germline CDR1 is SGHNT and CDR2 is YYREEE (reference sequence). Trimming pared 4 bases from V and 2 bases from J, leaving 11 bases between. The CDR3 is CASSPGGITDTQYF. CDR3 coding DNA: TGTGCCAGCAGCCCAGGGGGGATCACAGATACGCAGTATTTT.

The rearrangement uses TRBV6-4 and TRBJ2-7, with TRBD2 as a possible D gene (5 bases). CDR1 and CDR2 (germline): MRHNA, SNTAGT. CDR3 length: 13 amino acids. Deletions cut 2 bases from V and 3 bases from J, with 8 bases between. The CDR3 reads CASSDRDYYEQYF. The CDR3 DNA is TGTGCCAGCAGTGACCGCGACTACTACGAGCAGTACTTC.

The rearrangement joins TRBV2 to TRBJ2-5; D is uncertain. The CDR3 totals 13 residues. Germline CDR1 SNHLY, CDR2 FYNNEI. V was clipped by 7 bases and J by 0 bases, with 9 bases between them. The CDR3 reads CASIKQNQETQYF. CDR3 in DNA: TGTGCCAGCATCAAACAGAACCAAGAGACCCAGTACTTC.

This sequence joins TRBV7-8 and TRBJ2-7, with 8 bases that match TRBD1. Per the germline V gene, CDR1 is SGHVS and CDR2 is FQNEAQ. The CDR3 sequence is 15 residues long. Germline trimming cut 5 bases from V and 2 bases from J; bases unmatched to any gene: 8. The CDR3 DNA sequence: TGTGCCAGCAGCCCTAGACAGGGGCGGGCCTACGAGCAGTACTTC. This translates into CASSPRQGRAYEQYF.

The chain is built from TRBV18 and TRBJ2-7; 7 nucleotides align to TRBD2. Germline trimming cut 6 bases from V and 2 bases from J; bases unmatched to any gene: 10. The germline gives CDR1 KGHSH, CDR2 LQKENI. CDR3 size: 15 residues. The CDR3, as DNA: TGTGCCAGCTCCCCAAGAGCGGGAACCGCCTACGAGCAGTACTTC. Translating gives CASSPRAGTAYEQYF.

The chain employs TRBV4-2 and TRBJ1-4, with 7 nucleotides matching TRBD1. Germline CDR1 reads LGHNA; CDR2 reads YNFKEQ. This CDR3 region has 15 residues. Trimming took 4 bases from V and 5 from J; bases not matched to a gene: 7. CDR3 protein: CASSPPGTVNEKLFF. The CDR3 DNA is TGTGCCAGCAGCCCGCCAGGGACAGTCAATGAAAAACTGTTTTTT.

J is TRBJ1-5 and V is TRBV6-4; 8 nucleotides align to TRBD1. The CDR3 covers 17 residues. The ends lost 3 bases at V and 5 bases at J; junction bases unmatched: 12. Germline V gene lookup returns CDR1 MRHNA and CDR2 SNTAGT. The CDR3 nucleotides are TGTGCCAGCAGTGAAGCAGGGGGCGAAATCTTGCATCAGCCCCAGCATTTT. Translation: CASSEAGGEILHQPQHF.

Details on this clone: Other DNA sequences in the same sample also yield this CDR3. This rearrangement joins TRBV19 to TRBJ2-7, with a weak D call TRBD1 (5 bases). CDR1 and CDR2 (germline): LNHDA, SQIVND (reference sequence). The V end lost 1 base, the J end lost 4 bases, and 11 bases lay between the germline ends. The CDR3 sequence is 14 residues long. CDR3: CASSIGQGAYEQYF. CDR3 DNA sequence: TGTGCCAGTAGTATAGGCCAGGGCGCTTACGAGCAGTACTTC. The full variable domain, rest sourced from reference TRBV19 and TRBJ2-7, is DGGITQSPKYLFRKEGQNVTLSCEQNLNHDAMYWYRQDPGQGLRLIYYSQIVNDFQKGDIAEGYSVSREKKESFPLTVTSAQKNPTAFYLCASSIGQGAYEQYFGPGTRLTVT.

This clone was detected only a few times. V gene TRBV19 combines with J gene TRBJ1-1; TRBD1 agrees at 11 bases. The CDR3 covers 18 residues. Germline loops: CDR1 LNHDA, CDR2 SQIVND (reference sequence). With 4 bases clipped from V and 1 base from J, the junction kept 11 bases outside the gene matches. CDR3 loop: CASSSPRTGGGRNTEAFF. In nucleotides, the CDR3 is TGTGCCAGTAGTAGCCCCCGGACAGGGGGCGGAAGGAACACTGAAGCTTTCTTT. The complete variable domain, with remaining parts taken from reference TRBV19 and TRBJ1-1, reads DGGITQSPKYLFRKEGQNVTLSCEQNLNHDAMYWYRQDPGQGLRLIYYSQIVNDFQKGDIAEGYSVSREKKESFPLTVTSAQKNPTAFYLCASSSPRTGGGRNTEAFFGQGTRLTVV.

The V gene is TRBV11-2, the J gene TRBJ2-3; 8 bases match TRBD1. V dropped 3 bases and J dropped 7; count of bases not matched to a gene: 9. Germline CDR1 is SGHAT and CDR2 is FQNNGV. The CDR3 spans 15 residues. The CDR3 DNA reads TGTGCCAGCAGCTTTGGTCTCGGACAGGGAAATACGCAGTATTTT. Its translation: CASSFGLGQGNTQYF.